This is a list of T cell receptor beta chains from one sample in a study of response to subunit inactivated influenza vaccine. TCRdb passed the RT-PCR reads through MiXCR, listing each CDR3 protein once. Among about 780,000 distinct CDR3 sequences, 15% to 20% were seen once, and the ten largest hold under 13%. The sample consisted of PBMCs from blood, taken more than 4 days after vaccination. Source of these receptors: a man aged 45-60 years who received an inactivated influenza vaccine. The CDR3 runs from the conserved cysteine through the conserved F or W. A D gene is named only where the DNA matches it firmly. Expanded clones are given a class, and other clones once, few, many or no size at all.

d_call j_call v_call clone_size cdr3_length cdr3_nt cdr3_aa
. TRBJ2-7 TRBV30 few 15 TGTGCCTGGAGTGTACGGCTAGCGCGGAGTTACGAGCAGTACTTC CAWSVRLARSYEQYF
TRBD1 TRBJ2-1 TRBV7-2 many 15 TGTGCCAGCAGCGTACGGGACAGTCGCTACAATGAGCAGTTCTTC CASSVRDSRYNEQFF
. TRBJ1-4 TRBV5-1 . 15 TGCGCCAGCAGCTTGGCCCTGGGTTCTAATGAAAAACTGTTTTTT CASSLALGSNEKLFF
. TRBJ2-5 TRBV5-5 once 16 TGTGCCAGCAGCCCGACGACAGGTTGCGGCAAAGAGACCCAGTACTTC CASSPTTGCGKETQYF
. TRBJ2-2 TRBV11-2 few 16 TGTGCCAGCAGCTTAGGTGCGACAATGAACACCGGGGAGCTGTTTTTT CASSLGATMNTGELFF
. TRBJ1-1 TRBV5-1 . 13 TGCGCCAGCAGGGCAGCTACGACCACTGAAGCTTTCTTT CASRAATTTEAFF
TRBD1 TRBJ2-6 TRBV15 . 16 TGTGCCACCAGCAGAGAGGGACAGTCTGGGGCCAACGTCCTGACTTTC CATSREGQSGANVLTF
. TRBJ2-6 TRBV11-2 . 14 TGTGCCAGCGGGGACTTACCTGGGGCCAACGTCCTGACTTTC CASGDLPGANVLTF
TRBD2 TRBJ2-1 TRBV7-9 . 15 TGTGCCAGCAGCTTAGAACTAGCGATCTACAATGAGCAGTTCTTC CASSLELAIYNEQFF
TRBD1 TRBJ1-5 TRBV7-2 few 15 TGTGCCAGCAGCCCGTCGGGGTCAGGGGGGCACCCCCAGCATTTT CASSPSGSGGHPQHF
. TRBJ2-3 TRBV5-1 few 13 TGCGCCAGCAGCCCGGAGGGGAGTAAAGGGCAGTATTTT CASSPEGSKGQYF
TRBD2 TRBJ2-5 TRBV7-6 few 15 TGTGCCAGCAGCTTAAGCGGGGGGGCCGCGGAGACCCAGTACTTC CASSLSGGAAETQYF
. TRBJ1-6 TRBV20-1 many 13 TGCAGTGCTAGTCGACTCTTGAATTCACCCCTCCACTTT CSASRLLNSPLHF
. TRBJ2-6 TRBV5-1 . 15 TGCGCCAGCAGCCCCCAGTCCCCCGGGGCCAACGTCCTGACTTTC CASSPQSPGANVLTF
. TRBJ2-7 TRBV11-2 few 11 TGTGCCAGCAGCCATCGTTACGAGCAGTACTTC CASSHRYEQYF
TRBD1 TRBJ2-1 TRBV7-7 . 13 TGTGCTAGCAGCCCAGGGGGTAGTAGATTCCTTTTCTTC CASSPGGSRFLFF
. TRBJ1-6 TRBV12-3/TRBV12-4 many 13 TGTGCCAGCAGTTCAGGAGATAATTCACCCCTCCACTTT CASSSGDNSPLHF
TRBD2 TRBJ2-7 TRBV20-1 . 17 TGCAGTGCTAGAGATGGCAGCACTAGCGGCAAAGCCTACGAGCAGTACTTC CSARDGSTSGKAYEQYF
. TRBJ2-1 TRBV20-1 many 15 TGCAGTGCAAACCTCCCAGCGAGAAGGGACAATGAGCAGTTCTTC CSANLPARRDNEQFF
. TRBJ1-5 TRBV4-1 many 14 TGCGCCAGCAGCCAAGTCCAGGCGAATCAGCCCCAGCATTTT CASSQVQANQPQHF
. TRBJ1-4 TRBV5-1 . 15 TGCGCCAGCAGCTTCCAGGGGACTGAGAGTGAAAAACTGTTTTTT CASSFQGTESEKLFF
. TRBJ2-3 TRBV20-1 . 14 TGCAGTGCTAGAAGGGGGGTTGCCACAGATACGCAGTATTTT CSARRGVATDTQYF
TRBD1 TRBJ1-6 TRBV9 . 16 TGTGCCAGCAGCGCGAATAGGGACAGGCTAAATTCACCCCTCCACTTT CASSANRDRLNSPLHF
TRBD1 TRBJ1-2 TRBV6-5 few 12 TGTGCCAGCAGTATGAGACAGGGAGTTTACACCTTC CASSMRQGVYTF
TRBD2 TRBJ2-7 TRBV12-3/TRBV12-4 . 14 TGTGCCAGCAGAAAAGCGGGGGAGACCTACGAGCAGTACTTC CASRKAGETYEQYF
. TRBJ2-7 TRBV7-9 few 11 TGTGCCAGCAGCTTAGGGGCGGATCGAACCTTC CASSLGADRTF
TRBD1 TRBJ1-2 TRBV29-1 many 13 TGCAGCGTGGGGGACAGGGGCCTAGAAGGCTACACCTTC CSVGDRGLEGYTF
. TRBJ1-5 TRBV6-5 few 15 TGTGCCAGCAGTTACTGGAGGGACGGCTCATCGCCCCAGCATTTT CASSYWRDGSSPQHF
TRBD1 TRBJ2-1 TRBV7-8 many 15 TGTGCCAGCAGCCCACGGGACAGAGCCTACAATGAGCAGTTCTTC CASSPRDRAYNEQFF
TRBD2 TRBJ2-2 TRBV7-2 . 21 TGTGCCAGCAGCTTAGCACCCTCCCGAGTGCTAGCGGGGGGGAACACCGGGGAGCTGTTTTTT CASSLAPSRVLAGGNTGELFF
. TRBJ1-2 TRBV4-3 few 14 TGCGCCAGCAGCCAAGCCAGGCCGAACTATGGCTACACCTTC CASSQARPNYGYTF
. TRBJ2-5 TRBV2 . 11 TGTGCCAGCAGTGAACCGGGACCCCAAAACTTC CASSEPGPQNF
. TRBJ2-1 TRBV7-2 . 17 TGTGCCAGCAGCTTAGTGCACGGGGGCACCTCCTACAATGAGCAGTTCTTC CASSLVHGGTSYNEQFF
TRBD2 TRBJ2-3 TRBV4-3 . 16 TGCGCCAGCAGCCGGGACGGGAGGGGAAGCACAGATACGCAGTATTTT CASSRDGRGSTDTQYF
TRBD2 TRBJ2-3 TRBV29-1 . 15 TGCAGCGTTGAAGGACTAGCGGGGGACACAGATACGCAGTATTTT CSVEGLAGDTDTQYF
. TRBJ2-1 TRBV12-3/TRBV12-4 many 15 TGTGCCAGCAGTTTATCTCCGGCCCGAGCCAATGAGCAGTTCTTC CASSLSPARANEQFF
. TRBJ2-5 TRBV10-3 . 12 TGTGCCATAGGGGGAGCGGGAGAGACCCAGTACTTC CAIGGAGETQYF
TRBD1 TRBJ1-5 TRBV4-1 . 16 TGCGCCAGCAGCCAAGCGGGACAGCCTCGCAATCAGCCCCAGCATTTT CASSQAGQPRNQPQHF
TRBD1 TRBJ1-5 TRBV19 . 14 TGTGCCAGTAGTATCGGAGGGGGCGGTCAGCCCCAGCATTTT CASSIGGGGQPQHF
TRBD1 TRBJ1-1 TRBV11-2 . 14 TGTGCCAGCGTAATGACAGGGGGGACAGGTGAAGCTTTCTTT CASVMTGGTGEAFF
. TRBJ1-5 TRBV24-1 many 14 TGTGCCACCAGTAGGGACGGTAGCAATCAGCCCCAGCATTTT CATSRDGSNQPQHF
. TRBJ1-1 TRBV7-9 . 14 TGTGCCAGCAGCTCGAAACAGGGAGGCACTGAAGCTTTCTTT CASSSKQGGTEAFF
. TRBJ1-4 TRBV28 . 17 TGTGCCAGCAGTTTATCCACACTCCCCGCAACTAATGAAAAACTGTTTTTT CASSLSTLPATNEKLFF
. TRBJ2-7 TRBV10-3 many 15 TGTGCCATCAGCTCCCAGAAGGGCAGAGCCTACGAGCAGTACTTC CAISSQKGRAYEQYF
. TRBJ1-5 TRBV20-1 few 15 TGCAGTGCTACACCCGAAACCTATAGCAATCAGCCCCAGCATTTT CSATPETYSNQPQHF
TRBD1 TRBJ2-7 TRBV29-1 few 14 TGCAGCGTTTCTGCACAGGGGGTAAGAAACGAGCAGTACTTC CSVSAQGVRNEQYF
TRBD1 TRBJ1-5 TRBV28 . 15 TGTGCCAGCAGTTTCCAGGGGGCGAGCAATCAGCCCCAGCATTTT CASSFQGASNQPQHF
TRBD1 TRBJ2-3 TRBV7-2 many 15 TGTGCCAGCAGCCAGGGACAGGGGGCGGGAGATACGCAGTATTTT CASSQGQGAGDTQYF
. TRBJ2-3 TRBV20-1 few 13 TGCAGTGCTACCCTCACCAGCACAGATACGCAGTATTTT CSATLTSTDTQYF
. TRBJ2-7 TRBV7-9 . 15 TGTGCCAGCAGCAACCCGACAGTAAGCCTCTACGAGCAGTACTTC CASSNPTVSLYEQYF
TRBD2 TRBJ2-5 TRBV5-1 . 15 TGCGCGAGCAGCAGTAATAGCGGGGGTCTCGGGACCCAGTACTTC CASSSNSGGLGTQYF
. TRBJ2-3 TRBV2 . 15 TGTGCCAGCAGTGACCTCAGGGGGAGGACAGATACGCAGTATTTT CASSDLRGRTDTQYF
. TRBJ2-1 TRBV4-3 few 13 TGCGCCAGCAGCCGATCACAGGGAGAGGAGCAGTTCTTC CASSRSQGEEQFF
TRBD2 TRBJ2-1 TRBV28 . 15 TGTGCCAGCAGGCTTTCTAGCGGCAGCTACAATGAGCAGTTCTTC CASRLSSGSYNEQFF
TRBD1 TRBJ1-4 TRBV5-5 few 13 TGTGCCACCAGGACAGGCGATAATGAAAAACTGTTTTTT CATRTGDNEKLFF
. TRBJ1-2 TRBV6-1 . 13 TGTGCCAGCAGTCCCCGCCCAGGCTATGGCTACACCTTC CASSPRPGYGYTF
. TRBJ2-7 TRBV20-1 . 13 TGCAGCGCCATTGGGGGCTACTCCTACGAGCAGTACTTC CSAIGGYSYEQYF
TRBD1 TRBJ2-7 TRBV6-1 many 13 TGTGCCAGCAAAAGGGACAGGCGGGGCGAGCAGTACTTC CASKRDRRGEQYF
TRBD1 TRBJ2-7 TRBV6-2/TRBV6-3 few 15 TGTGCCAGCAGTTACTTTTCAGGGGGAACCTACGAGCAGTACTTC CASSYFSGGTYEQYF
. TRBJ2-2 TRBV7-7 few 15 TGTGCCAGCAGCAAAGACAAGCCGAACACCGGGGAGCTGTTTTTT CASSKDKPNTGELFF